The subject of this entry is one TCR beta chain. A v3.0 immunoSEQ assay was performed at survey level. TCRdb keeps only in-frame clones here, not all; method: immunoSEQ multiplex PCR. Here the sample spans 20,000 to 30,000 clones, about 85% being singletons. The CDR3 is made up of 15 amino acids. With 2 bases removed from V and 4 bases from J, the gap between germline ends came to 14 bases. CDR1 and CDR2 (germline): LGHNA, YSLEER. This specimen comes from a study of long-term antiretroviral therapy in people with HIV. Sequences were derived from unsorted PBMCs, sampled 4.7 to 5 years after starting antiretroviral therapy. The source is a man aged 35 to 55 with HIV. V usage is TRBV4-3 and J usage is TRBJ2-5; tentatively, D is TRBD1 or TRBD2 (5 bases each). The CDR3 DNA reads as TGCGCCAGCAGCCAACTACTGACAGCGGCAGAGACCCAGTACTTC. It encodes CASSQLLTAAETQYF.